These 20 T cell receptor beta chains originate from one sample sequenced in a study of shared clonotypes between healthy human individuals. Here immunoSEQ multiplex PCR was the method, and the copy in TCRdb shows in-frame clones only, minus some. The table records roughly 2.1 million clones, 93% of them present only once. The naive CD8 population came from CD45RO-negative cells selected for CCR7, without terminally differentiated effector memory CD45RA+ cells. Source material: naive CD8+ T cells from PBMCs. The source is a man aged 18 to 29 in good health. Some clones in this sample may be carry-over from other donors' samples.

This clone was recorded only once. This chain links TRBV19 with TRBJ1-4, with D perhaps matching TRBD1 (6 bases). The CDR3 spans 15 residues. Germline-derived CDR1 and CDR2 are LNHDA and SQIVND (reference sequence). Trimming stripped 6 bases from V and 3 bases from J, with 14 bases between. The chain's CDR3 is CASSPNRVPNEKLFF. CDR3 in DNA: TGTGCCAGTAGCCCAAACAGGGTGCCTAATGAAAAACTGTTTTTT.

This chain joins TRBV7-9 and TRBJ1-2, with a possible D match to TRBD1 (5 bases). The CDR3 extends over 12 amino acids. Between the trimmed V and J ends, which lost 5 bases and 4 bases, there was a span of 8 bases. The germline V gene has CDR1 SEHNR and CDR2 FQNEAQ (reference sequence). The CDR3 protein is CASSVDSYGYTF. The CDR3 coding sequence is TGTGCCAGCAGCGTAGACAGCTATGGCTACACCTTC.

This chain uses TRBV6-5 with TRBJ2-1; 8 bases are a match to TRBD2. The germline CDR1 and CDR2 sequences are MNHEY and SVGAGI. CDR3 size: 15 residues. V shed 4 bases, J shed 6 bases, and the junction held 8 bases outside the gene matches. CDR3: CASSSGTRWSNEQFF. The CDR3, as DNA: TGTGCCAGCAGTTCCGGGACTAGATGGTCCAATGAGCAGTTCTTC.

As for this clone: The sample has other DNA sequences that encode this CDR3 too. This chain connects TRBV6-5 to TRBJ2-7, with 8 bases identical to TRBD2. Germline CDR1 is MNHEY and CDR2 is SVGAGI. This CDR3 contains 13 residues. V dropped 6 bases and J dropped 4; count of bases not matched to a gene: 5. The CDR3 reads CASSPTSDYEQYF. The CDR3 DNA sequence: TGTGCCAGCAGCCCGACTAGCGATTACGAGCAGTACTTC.

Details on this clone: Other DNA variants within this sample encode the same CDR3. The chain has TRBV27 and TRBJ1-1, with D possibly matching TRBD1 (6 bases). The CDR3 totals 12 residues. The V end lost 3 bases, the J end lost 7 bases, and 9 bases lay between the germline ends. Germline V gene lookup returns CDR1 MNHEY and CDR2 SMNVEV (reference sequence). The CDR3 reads CASSFRGGEAFF. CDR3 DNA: TGTGCCAGCAGTTTTCGAGGGGGTGAAGCTTTCTTT.

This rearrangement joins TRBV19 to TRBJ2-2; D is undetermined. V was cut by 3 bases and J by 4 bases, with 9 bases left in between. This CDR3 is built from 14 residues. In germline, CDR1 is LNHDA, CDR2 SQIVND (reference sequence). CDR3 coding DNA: TGTGCCAGTAGTATGAGGACGAGCACCGGGGAGCTGTTTTTT. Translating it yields CASSMRTSTGELFF.

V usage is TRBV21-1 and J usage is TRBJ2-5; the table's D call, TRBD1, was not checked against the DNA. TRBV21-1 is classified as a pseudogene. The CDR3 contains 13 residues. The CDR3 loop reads CAAHPRNQETQYF. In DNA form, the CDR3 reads TGTGCCGCCCACCCCAGGAACCAAGAGACCCAGTACTTC.

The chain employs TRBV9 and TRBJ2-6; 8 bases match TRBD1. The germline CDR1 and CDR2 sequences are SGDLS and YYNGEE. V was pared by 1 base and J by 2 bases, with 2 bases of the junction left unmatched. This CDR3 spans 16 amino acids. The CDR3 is CASSVTGGAGANVLTF. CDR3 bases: TGTGCCAGCAGCGTAACAGGGGGAGCTGGGGCCAACGTCCTGACTTTC.

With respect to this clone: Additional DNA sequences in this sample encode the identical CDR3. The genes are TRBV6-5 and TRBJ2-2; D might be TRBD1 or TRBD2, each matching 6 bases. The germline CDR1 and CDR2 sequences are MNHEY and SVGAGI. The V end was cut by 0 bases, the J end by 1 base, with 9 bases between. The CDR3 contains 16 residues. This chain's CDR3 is CASSYSRGENTGELFF. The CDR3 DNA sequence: TGTGCCAGCAGTTACTCTAGGGGGGAGAACACCGGGGAGCTGTTTTTT.

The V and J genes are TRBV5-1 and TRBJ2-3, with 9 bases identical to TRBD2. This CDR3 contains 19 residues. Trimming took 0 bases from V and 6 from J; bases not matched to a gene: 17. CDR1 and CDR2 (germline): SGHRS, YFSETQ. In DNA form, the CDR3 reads TGCGCCAGCAGCTTGGCGGGGAGCATAGCGGGAGTCTCGTGGGATACGCAGTATTTT. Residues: CASSLAGSIAGVSWDTQYF.

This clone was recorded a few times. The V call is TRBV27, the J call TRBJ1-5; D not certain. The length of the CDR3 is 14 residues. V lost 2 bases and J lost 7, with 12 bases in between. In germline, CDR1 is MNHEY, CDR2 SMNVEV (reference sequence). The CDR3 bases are TGTGCCAGCAGTTTAAGGGTGGCAGAACAGCCCCAGCATTTT. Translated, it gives CASSLRVAEQPQHF.

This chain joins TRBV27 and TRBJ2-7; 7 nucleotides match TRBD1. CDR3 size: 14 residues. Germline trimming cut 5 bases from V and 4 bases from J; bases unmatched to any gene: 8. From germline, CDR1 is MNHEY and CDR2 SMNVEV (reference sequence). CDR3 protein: CASSKQGIGYEQYF. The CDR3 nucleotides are TGTGCCAGCAGTAAACAGGGGATCGGGTACGAGCAGTACTTC.

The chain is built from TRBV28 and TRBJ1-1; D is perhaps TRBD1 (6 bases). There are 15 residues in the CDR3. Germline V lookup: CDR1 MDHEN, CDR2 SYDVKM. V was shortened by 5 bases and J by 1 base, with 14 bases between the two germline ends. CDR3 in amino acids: CASSPTSDRNTEAFF. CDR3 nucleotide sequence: TGTGCCAGCAGTCCGACCTCGGACAGGAACACTGAAGCTTTCTTT.

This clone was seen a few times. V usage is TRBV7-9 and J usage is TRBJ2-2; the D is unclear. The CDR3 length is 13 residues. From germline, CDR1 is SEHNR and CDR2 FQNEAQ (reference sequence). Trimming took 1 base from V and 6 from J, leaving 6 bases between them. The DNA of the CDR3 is TGTGCCAGCAGCTTAGAAGGTTCCGGGGAGCTGTTTTTT. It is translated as CASSLEGSGELFF.

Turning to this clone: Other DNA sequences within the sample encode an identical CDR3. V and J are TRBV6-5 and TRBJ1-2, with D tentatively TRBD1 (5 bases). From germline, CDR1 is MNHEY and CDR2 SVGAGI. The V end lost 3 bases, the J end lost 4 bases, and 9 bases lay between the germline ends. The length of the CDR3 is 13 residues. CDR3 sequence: CASSYGGAYGYTF. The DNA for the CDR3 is TGTGCCAGCAGTTATGGGGGTGCCTATGGCTACACCTTC.

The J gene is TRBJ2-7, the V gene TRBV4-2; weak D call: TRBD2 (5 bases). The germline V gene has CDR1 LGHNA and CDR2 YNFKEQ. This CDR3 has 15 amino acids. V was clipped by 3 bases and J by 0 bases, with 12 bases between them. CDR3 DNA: TGTGCCAGCAGCCAGGAGAGCGGCCCCTCCTACGAGCAGTACTTC. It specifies CASSQESGPSYEQYF.

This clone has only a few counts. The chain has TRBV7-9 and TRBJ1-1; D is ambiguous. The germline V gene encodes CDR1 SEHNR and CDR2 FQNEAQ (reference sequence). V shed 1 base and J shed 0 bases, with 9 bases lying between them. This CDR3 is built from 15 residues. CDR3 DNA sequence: TGTGCCAGCAGCTTAGGCGGCATGATGAACACTGAAGCTTTCTTT. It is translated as CASSLGGMMNTEAFF.

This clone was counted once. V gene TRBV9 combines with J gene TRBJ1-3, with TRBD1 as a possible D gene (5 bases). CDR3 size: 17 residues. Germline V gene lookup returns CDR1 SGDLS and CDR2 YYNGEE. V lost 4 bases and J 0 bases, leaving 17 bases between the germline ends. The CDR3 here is CASSHTLEGYSGNTIYF. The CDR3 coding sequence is TGTGCCAGCAGCCACACCCTGGAGGGGTACTCTGGAAACACCATATATTTT.

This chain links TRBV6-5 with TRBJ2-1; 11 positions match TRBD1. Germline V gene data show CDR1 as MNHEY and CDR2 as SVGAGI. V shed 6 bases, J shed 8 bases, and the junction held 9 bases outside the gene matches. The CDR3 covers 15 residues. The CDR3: CASSPAGQGDYEQFF. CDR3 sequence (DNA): TGTGCCAGCAGCCCCGCGGGACAGGGGGACTATGAGCAGTTCTTC.

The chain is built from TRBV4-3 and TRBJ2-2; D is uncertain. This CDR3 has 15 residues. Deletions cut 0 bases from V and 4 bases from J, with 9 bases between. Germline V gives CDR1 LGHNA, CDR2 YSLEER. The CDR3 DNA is TGCGCCAGCAGCCAAGATGAAGGGTTCACCGGGGAGCTGTTTTTT. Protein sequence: CASSQDEGFTGELFF.